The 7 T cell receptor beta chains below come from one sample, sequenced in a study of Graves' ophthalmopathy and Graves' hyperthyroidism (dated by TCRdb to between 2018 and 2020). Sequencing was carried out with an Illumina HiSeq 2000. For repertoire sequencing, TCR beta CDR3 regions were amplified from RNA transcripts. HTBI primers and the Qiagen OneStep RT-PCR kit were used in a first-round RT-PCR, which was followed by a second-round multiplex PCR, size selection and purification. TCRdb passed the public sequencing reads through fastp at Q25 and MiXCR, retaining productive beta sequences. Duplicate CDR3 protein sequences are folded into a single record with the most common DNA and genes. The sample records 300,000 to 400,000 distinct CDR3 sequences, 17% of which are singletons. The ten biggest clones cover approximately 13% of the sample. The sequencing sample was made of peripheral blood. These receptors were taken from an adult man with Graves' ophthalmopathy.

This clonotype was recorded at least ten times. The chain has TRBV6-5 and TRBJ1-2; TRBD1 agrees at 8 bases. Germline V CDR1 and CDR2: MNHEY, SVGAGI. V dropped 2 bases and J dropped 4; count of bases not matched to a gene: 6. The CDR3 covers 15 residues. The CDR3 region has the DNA TGTGCCAGCAGTTACCCGCAGGGGGCAGGCTATGGCTACACCTTC. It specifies CASSYPQGAGYGYTF.

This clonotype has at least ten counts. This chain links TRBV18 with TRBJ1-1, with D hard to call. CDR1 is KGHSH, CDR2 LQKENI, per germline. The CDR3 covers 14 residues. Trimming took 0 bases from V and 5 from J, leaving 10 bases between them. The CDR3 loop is CASSPPNPRTEAFF. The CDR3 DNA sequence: TGTGCCAGCTCACCACCTAACCCTCGAACTGAAGCTTTCTTT. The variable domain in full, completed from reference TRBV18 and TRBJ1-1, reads NAGVMQNPRHLVRRRGQEARLRCSPMKGHSHVYWYRQLPEEGLKFMVYLQKENIIDESGMPKERFSAEFPKEGPSILRIQQVVRGDSAAYFCASSPPNPRTEAFFGQGTRLTVV.

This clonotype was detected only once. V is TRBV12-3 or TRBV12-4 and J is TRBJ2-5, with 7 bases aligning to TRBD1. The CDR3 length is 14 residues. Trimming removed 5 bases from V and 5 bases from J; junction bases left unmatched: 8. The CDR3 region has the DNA TGTGCCAGCAGTCGACAGGGATTCTACGAGACCCAGTACTTC. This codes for CASSRQGFYETQYF.

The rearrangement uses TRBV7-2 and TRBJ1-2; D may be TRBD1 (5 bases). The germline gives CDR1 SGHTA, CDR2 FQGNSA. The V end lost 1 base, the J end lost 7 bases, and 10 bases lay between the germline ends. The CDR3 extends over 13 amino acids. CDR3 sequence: CASSLGGDSGYTF. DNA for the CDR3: TGTGCCAGCAGCTTAGGAGGGGATAGTGGCTACACCTTC.

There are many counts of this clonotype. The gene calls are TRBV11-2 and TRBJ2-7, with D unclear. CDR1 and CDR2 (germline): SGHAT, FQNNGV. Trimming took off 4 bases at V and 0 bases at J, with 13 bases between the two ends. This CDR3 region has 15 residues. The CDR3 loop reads CASSSRTASSYEQYF. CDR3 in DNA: TGTGCCAGCAGCTCCCGGACGGCGAGCTCCTACGAGCAGTACTTC.

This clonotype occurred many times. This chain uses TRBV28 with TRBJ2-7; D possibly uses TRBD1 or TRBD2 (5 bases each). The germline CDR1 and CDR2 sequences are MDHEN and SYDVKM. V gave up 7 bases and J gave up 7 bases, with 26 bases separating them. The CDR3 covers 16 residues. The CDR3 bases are TGTGCCAGCAATTCAGAGGAGGCCAGGGCCTCGATAGAGCAGTACTTC. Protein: CASNSEEARASIEQYF.

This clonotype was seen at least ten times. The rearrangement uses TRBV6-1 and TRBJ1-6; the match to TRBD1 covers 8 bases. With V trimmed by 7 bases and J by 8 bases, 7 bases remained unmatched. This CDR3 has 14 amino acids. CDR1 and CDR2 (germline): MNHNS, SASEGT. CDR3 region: CASTLQGADSPLHF. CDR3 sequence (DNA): TGTGCCAGCACCCTGCAGGGGGCCGATTCACCCCTCCACTTT.